A selection of T cell receptor beta chains follows, all from one sample in a study of control samples from healthy donors and cancer patients. TCRdb's table, derived via immunoSEQ multiplex PCR, lists solely in-frame clones and lacks some. The sample carries over 100,000 clones, about nine tenths recorded once. The material sequenced was blood. These TCRs come from a middle-aged man in good health. Both conserved end residues are part of each CDR3. The order of the fields is clone size, J gene, V gene, D gene, CDR3 protein, CDR3 DNA. The D gene is left open where the match is weak. Not all rows give a size; the values are once, few, many and, for expanded clones, a class.

>.|TRBJ1-3|TRBV9|.
CASSVDGGTGNTIYF
TGTGCCAGCAGCGTAGACGGCGGAACTGGAAACACCATATATTTT
>.|TRBJ2-1|TRBV24-1|TRBD2
CATSDVVGGGNNEQFF
TGTGCCACCAGTGATGTAGTCGGGGGGGGGAACAATGAGCAGTTCTTC
>.|TRBJ1-1|TRBV19|.
CASSPQVNTEAFF
TGTGCCAGTAGTCCACAGGTGAACACTGAAGCTTTCTTT
>.|TRBJ2-2|TRBV19|TRBD1
CASSISSRQGGELFF
TGTGCCAGTAGTATCTCCTCTCGACAGGGCGGGGAGCTGTTTTTT
>.|TRBJ1-1|TRBV11-3|.
CASSLGYGNTEAFF
TGTGCCAGCAGCTTAGGGTACGGGAACACTGAAGCTTTCTTT
>.|TRBJ1-1|TRBV5-6|TRBD1
CASSPGRGWTEAFF
TGTGCCAGCAGCCCTGGCAGGGGGTGGACTGAAGCTTTCTTT
>.|TRBJ2-1|TRBV5-6|TRBD2
CASSRRVAGAYNEQFF
TGTGCCAGCAGCCGGAGGGTAGCGGGGGCCTACAATGAGCAGTTCTTC
>.|TRBJ2-3|TRBV12-3/TRBV12-4|.
CASSFGTDTQYF
TGTGCCAGCAGTTTTGGCACAGATACGCAGTATTTT
>.|TRBJ1-2|TRBV13|.
CASSLGSYNYGYTF
TGTGCCAGCAGTCTGGGCAGCTATAACTATGGCTACACCTTC
>.|TRBJ2-2|TRBV7-3|.
CASSTKTDTGELFF
TGTGCCAGCAGCACAAAAACTGACACCGGGGAGCTGTTTTTT
>.|TRBJ2-3|TRBV10-3|.
CAISEFGGASTDTQYF
TGTGCCATCAGTGAGTTCGGCGGCGCTAGCACAGATACGCAGTATTTT
>.|TRBJ2-7|TRBV24-1|.
CATSDSGRGEQYF
TGTGCCACCAGTGACTCAGGGAGAGGGGAGCAGTACTTC
>.|TRBJ2-7|TRBV4-1|TRBD2
CASSQDGTSGGSYEQYF
TGCGCCAGCAGCCAAGATGGCACTAGCGGGGGTTCCTACGAGCAGTACTTC
>.|TRBJ2-2|TRBV10-3|.
CAISELQGTGELFF
TGTGCCATCAGTGAACTTCAAGGGACCGGGGAGCTGTTTTTT
>.|TRBJ2-4|TRBV7-8|.
CASSPQRTRENIQYF
TGTGCCAGCAGCCCCCAGAGGACCCGGGAGAACATTCAGTACTTC
>.|TRBJ1-2|TRBV15|.
CATSRDNLGGYTF
TGTGCCACCAGCAGAGATAACCTTGGGGGCTACACCTTC
>.|TRBJ1-4|TRBV18|.
CASSPPHRNEKLFF
TGTGCCAGCTCACCACCCCATCGTAATGAAAAACTGTTTTTT
>.|TRBJ1-2|TRBV7-2|TRBD1
CASSPGTGGYGYTF
TGTGCCAGCAGTCCCGGGACAGGGGGCTATGGCTACACCTTC
>.|TRBJ2-2|TRBV5-1|.
CASSFRQAPNTGELFF
TGCGCCAGCAGCTTCCGACAGGCCCCGAACACCGGGGAGCTGTTTTTT
>.|TRBJ1-1|TRBV6-5|.
CASTPRGRGDEAFF
TGTGCCAGCACCCCCCGGGGCAGGGGAGATGAAGCTTTCTTT
>.|TRBJ1-4|TRBV7-9|TRBD1
CASSEGTGTDEKLFF
TGTGCCAGCAGCGAAGGGACAGGAACTGATGAAAAACTGTTTTTT
>.|TRBJ1-3|TRBV10-3|TRBD1
CAIRGQPGGGNTIYF
TGTGCCATCAGAGGACAGCCAGGGGGAGGAAACACCATATATTTT
>few|TRBJ1-3|TRBV30|.
CAWSVAGHLGNTIYF
TGTGCCTGGAGTGTAGCTGGACACCTTGGAAACACCATATATTTT
>once|TRBJ2-5|TRBV13|TRBD2
CASSLAPSGLETQYF
TGTGCCAGCAGCTTAGCTCCTAGCGGATTAGAGACCCAGTACTTC
>.|TRBJ1-5|TRBV11-2|.
CASSLGLVQPQHF
TGTGCCAGCAGCTTAGGCCTGGTTCAGCCCCAGCATTTT
>.|TRBJ2-5|TRBV14|TRBD1
CASSKKSGQGAKIGQETQYF
TGTGCCAGCAGCAAAAAGTCCGGGCAGGGGGCCAAGATTGGGCAAGAGACCCAGTACTTC
>.|TRBJ2-2|TRBV6-6|.
CASSTQNANTGELFF
TGTGCCAGCAGTACACAAAACGCGAACACCGGGGAGCTGTTTTTT
>few|TRBJ1-1|TRBV7-9|.
CASSSRAGDTEAFF
TGTGCCAGCAGCTCCAGGGCCGGGGACACTGAAGCTTTCTTT
>.|TRBJ2-7|TRBV10-1|.
CASSESTAGSYEQYF
TGCGCCAGCAGTGAGTCGACGGCCGGTTCCTACGAGCAGTACTTC
>.|TRBJ2-5|TRBV5-6|TRBD1
CASSLGQGSKTQYF
TGTGCCAGCAGCTTGGGACAGGGGTCGAAGACCCAGTACTTC
>.|TRBJ1-2|TRBV5-8|.
CASSSDGTYGYTF
TGTGCCAGCAGCTCAGACGGAACCTATGGCTACACCTTC
>.|TRBJ1-2|TRBV3-1/TRBV3-2|.
CASSRRALASFGYTF
TGTGCCAGCAGCCGACGGGCCCTCGCGAGTTTTGGCTACACCTTC
>.|TRBJ1-1|TRBV2|.
CASSGGPPTEAFF
TGTGCCAGCAGTGGGGGACCTCCGACAGAAGCTTTCTTT
>.|TRBJ2-1|TRBV5-1|TRBD2
CASRGVGSGYNEQFF
TGCGCCAGCAGGGGGGTGGGTAGCGGGTACAATGAGCAGTTCTTC
>.|TRBJ1-4|TRBV7-9|TRBD1
CASSSGQGKGEKLFF
TGTGCCAGCAGCAGCGGACAGGGGAAAGGTGAAAAACTGTTTTTT
>.|TRBJ1-1|TRBV27|.
CASSLYATNTEAFF
TGTGCCAGCAGTTTATACGCGACGAACACTGAAGCTTTCTTT
>once|TRBJ2-2|TRBV24-1|TRBD2
CATSAGLETGELFF
TGTGCCACCAGTGCCGGACTAGAAACCGGGGAGCTGTTTTTT